A selection of T cell receptor beta chains follows, all from one sample in a study of blood T cell repertoires in COVID-19. Profiling relied on immunoSEQ multiplex PCR, and the TCRdb table lists in-frame clones only, not all of them. The sample gives around 140,000 clones, 80% to 85% of which show up once; around 8.2% is in the top ten. The sequenced sample was peripheral blood. All receptors come from a human donor in a cohort sampled during active COVID-19. Both conserved end residues are part of each CDR3. Each record gives: CDR3 DNA, CDR3 protein, clone size, D gene, J gene, V gene. The D gene is left open where the match is weak. A clone size is listed for some rows: how often the clone was seen (once, few, many), or a class if it is expanded.

TGTGCCAGCAGCTCCTGGGACAGGGGAGGGAACGAGCAGTACTTC	CASSSWDRGGNEQYF	.	TRBD1	TRBJ2-7	TRBV5-4
TGCAGCTTCGAGGCCCCCCCAAGCACAGATACGCAGTATTTT	CSFEAPPSTDTQYF	.	.	TRBJ2-3	TRBV29-1
TGTGCCAGCAGGTCTAGGGGACTAGCGGGGAATGAGCAGTTCTTC	CASRSRGLAGNEQFF	.	TRBD2	TRBJ2-1	TRBV28
TGTGCCAGCAGCCAACACACCTACAATGAGCAGTTCTTC	CASSQHTYNEQFF	.	.	TRBJ2-1	TRBV3-1/TRBV3-2
TGTGCCAGCAGTTTTGGGGGCGGTGGGAACAATCAGCCCCAGCATTTT	CASSFGGGGNNQPQHF	.	.	TRBJ1-5	TRBV28
TGTGCCAGCAGCCAGGGACTAGCGGGGTTGAACACCGGGGAGCTGTTTTTT	CASSQGLAGLNTGELFF	.	TRBD2	TRBJ2-2	TRBV11-3
TGTGCCAGCAGCTTGGGCGGGTTGGGCACAGATACGCAGTATTTT	CASSLGGLGTDTQYF	.	.	TRBJ2-3	TRBV5-6
TGTGCCAGCATAGAGAACAGGCTCTCCTACGAGCAGTACTTC	CASIENRLSYEQYF	.	.	TRBJ2-7	TRBV2
TGTGCCAGCAGCCAAAGGGGAAACACCGGGGAGCTGTTTTTT	CASSQRGNTGELFF	once	.	TRBJ2-2	TRBV3-1/TRBV3-2
TGTGCCACCATGAGACTAGCGGGAGGAGATACGCAGTATTTT	CATMRLAGGDTQYF	.	TRBD2	TRBJ2-3	TRBV7-8
TGTGCCAGCAGCTTAGGGCGGGAGCCAGATACGCAGTATTTT	CASSLGREPDTQYF	.	TRBD2	TRBJ2-3	TRBV7-3
TGCGCCAGCAGCCGGGGGCTGGGCAGGGTGGGCTCCTACAATGAGCAGTTCTTC	CASSRGLGRVGSYNEQFF	once	.	TRBJ2-1	TRBV4-3
TGTGCCAGCAGCCGACAGGGTGGGGCCAACGTCCTGACTTTC	CASSRQGGANVLTF	.	TRBD1	TRBJ2-6	TRBV2
TGTGCCACCAGCAGAGGGGCGAGGGCTGGCGATCAGCCCCAGCATTTT	CATSRGARAGDQPQHF	.	.	TRBJ1-5	TRBV15
TGTGCCAGCAGCTTGGCCTTGACTAGCGGAAGCACAGATACGCAGTATTTT	CASSLALTSGSTDTQYF	.	TRBD2	TRBJ2-3	TRBV5-4
TGCAGCGCCCGAGTATCCGGGAGCGCAGATACGCAGTATTTT	CSARVSGSADTQYF	.	.	TRBJ2-3	TRBV29-1
TGTGCCAGCAGTTCCCCCAGCGGGAGGGCCTGGTACGAGCAGTACTTC	CASSSPSGRAWYEQYF	.	TRBD2	TRBJ2-7	TRBV28
TGCGCCAGCAGCTTGCGGGACTCTAACTACAATGAGCAGTTCTTC	CASSLRDSNYNEQFF	once	.	TRBJ2-1	TRBV5-1
TGTGCCAGCAGCTTAATGGGCACAGGGCCAACCTACGAGCAGTACTTC	CASSLMGTGPTYEQYF	.	.	TRBJ2-7	TRBV7-3
TGTGCCACCAGCAGAGATAGATCGGGGAGCTACGAGCAGTACTTC	CATSRDRSGSYEQYF	.	.	TRBJ2-7	TRBV15
TGTGCCACCAGCAGAGAACCCCTTAGCGGGTCTGCCGGGGAGCTGTTTTTT	CATSREPLSGSAGELFF	.	TRBD2	TRBJ2-2	TRBV15
TGTGCCAGTAGTTGGCAACACAATCAGCCCCAGCATTTT	CASSWQHNQPQHF	few	.	TRBJ1-5	TRBV19
TGTGCCAGCTCACCAGACGGGTATTCACCCCTCCACTTT	CASSPDGYSPLHF	.	.	TRBJ1-6	TRBV18
TGTGCCAGCAGCCAAGACTACAGCCCGTATGGCTACACCTTC	CASSQDYSPYGYTF	.	.	TRBJ1-2	TRBV3-1/TRBV3-2
TGTGCCAGCAGTCCCCCAATTACCGGGGAGCTGTTTTTT	CASSPPITGELFF	.	.	TRBJ2-2	TRBV6-2/TRBV6-3
TGTGCCAGCAGTTGGGCTAGCGGGAGAAATGAGCAGTTCTTC	CASSWASGRNEQFF	.	TRBD2	TRBJ2-1	TRBV7-9
TGTGCCAGCAGTCAGGGGTCTGTTCAGCCCCAGCATTTT	CASSQGSVQPQHF	.	.	TRBJ1-5	TRBV27
TGTGCCAGCAGCTTAGCCAGGGCGCGCGAGCAGTACTTC	CASSLARAREQYF	.	.	TRBJ2-7	TRBV7-2
TGTGCCAGCAGCAACACAGGGGCGGAGGGAAACATTCAGTACTTC	CASSNTGAEGNIQYF	.	.	TRBJ2-4	TRBV5-6
TGTGCCAGCAGTGATGAGGGGGCTTTCCAGCCCCAGCATTTT	CASSDEGAFQPQHF	.	TRBD1	TRBJ1-5	TRBV2
TGTGCCAGCAGTCCTATGGGACTAGCGGTGACCCAAGGTGGCTACGAGCAGTACTTC	CASSPMGLAVTQGGYEQYF	.	TRBD2	TRBJ2-7	TRBV27
TGTGCCAGCAGTCCCGACCCCCCCAGGGGGCTGTTCCAAGAGACCCAGTACTTC	CASSPDPPRGLFQETQYF	few	TRBD1	TRBJ2-5	TRBV27
TGTGCCAGCAGTGATCGGCCAGGCCAAGGCTCCTACGAGCAGTACTTC	CASSDRPGQGSYEQYF	.	.	TRBJ2-7	TRBV6-1
TGTGCCAGCAGCTTAGAAGGTGTGAGGACTAGCGGGAGGGATGAGCAGTTCTTC	CASSLEGVRTSGRDEQFF	.	TRBD2	TRBJ2-1	TRBV7-2
TGTGCCAGCAGTTACTCGTACGGTTACGAGCAGTACTTC	CASSYSYGYEQYF	.	.	TRBJ2-7	TRBV6-6
TGTGCCAGCAGCTTTGAGGAAATAGCGGGAGGCACCTACGAGCAGTACTTC	CASSFEEIAGGTYEQYF	.	TRBD2	TRBJ2-7	TRBV5-6
TGCGCCAGCAGCCCCCAACTCAGGGGGCAGGAGACCCAGTACTTC	CASSPQLRGQETQYF	.	TRBD1	TRBJ2-5	TRBV5-1
TGTGCCAGCAAAACAGCTAGCGGGAACTACAATGAGCAGTTCTTC	CASKTASGNYNEQFF	.	TRBD2	TRBJ2-1	TRBV28
TGTGCCAGCAGCTTATATTGGGGACAGCGTAATCAGCCCCAGCATTTT	CASSLYWGQRNQPQHF	.	TRBD1	TRBJ1-5	TRBV7-8
TGTGCCAGCAGCTTAGCGGGGGGTAACGGCTACACCTTC	CASSLAGGNGYTF	once	.	TRBJ1-2	TRBV7-9
TGTGCCAGCAGCAGGACAGGCATGTACGGTATGAACACTGAAGCTTTCTTT	CASSRTGMYGMNTEAFF	.	TRBD1	TRBJ1-1	TRBV27
TGTGCCAGCAGCGTAGGCGTAGGGGCCTACGAGCAGTACTTC	CASSVGVGAYEQYF	.	.	TRBJ2-7	TRBV9
TGTGCCAGCAGTTTGGGACAGAACCTCTACGAGCAGTACTTC	CASSLGQNLYEQYF	.	TRBD1	TRBJ2-7	TRBV28
TGCGCCAGCAGCTTGGGGAGCCTACCCGAAGCGGGCTACACCTTC	CASSLGSLPEAGYTF	.	.	TRBJ1-2	TRBV5-1
TGCAGCGTTGTCTCACAGGACTATGGCTACACCTTC	CSVVSQDYGYTF	few	.	TRBJ1-2	TRBV29-1
TGTGCCAGCAGAGGGGTTTCGAGACACTCCTACGAGCAGTACTTC	CASRGVSRHSYEQYF	.	.	TRBJ2-7	TRBV28
TGTGCCAGCAGTCCCAGGGGATCCCAGCCCCAGCATTTT	CASSPRGSQPQHF	.	.	TRBJ1-5	TRBV12-3/TRBV12-4
TGTGCCAGCTCACCACAGGAGGTTAGCACAGATACGCAGTATTTT	CASSPQEVSTDTQYF	.	.	TRBJ2-3	TRBV18
TGCGCCAGCAGCTTGGAGGGGACAGGACACACCGGGGAGCTGTTTTTT	CASSLEGTGHTGELFF	.	TRBD1	TRBJ2-2	TRBV5-1
TGTGCCAGCAGTTACATGGGGACTAGCGGGAGTGGTGCCTACGAGCAGTACTTC	CASSYMGTSGSGAYEQYF	.	TRBD2	TRBJ2-7	TRBV6-2/TRBV6-3
TGTGCCAGCAGTGAGGGACAGGGGGCAGATACGCAGTATTTT	CASSEGQGADTQYF	.	TRBD1	TRBJ2-3	TRBV6-1